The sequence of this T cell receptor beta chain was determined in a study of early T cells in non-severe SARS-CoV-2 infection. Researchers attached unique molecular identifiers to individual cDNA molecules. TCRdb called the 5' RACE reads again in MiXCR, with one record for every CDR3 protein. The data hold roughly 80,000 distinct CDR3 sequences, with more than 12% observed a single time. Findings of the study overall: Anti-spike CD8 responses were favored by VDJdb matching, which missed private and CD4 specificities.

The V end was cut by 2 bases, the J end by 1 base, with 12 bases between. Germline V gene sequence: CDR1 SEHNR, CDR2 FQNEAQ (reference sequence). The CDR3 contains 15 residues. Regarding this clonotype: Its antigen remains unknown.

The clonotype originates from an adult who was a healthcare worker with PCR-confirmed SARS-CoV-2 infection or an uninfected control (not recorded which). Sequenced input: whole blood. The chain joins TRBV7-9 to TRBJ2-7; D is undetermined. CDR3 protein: CASSLWSPGSYEQYF. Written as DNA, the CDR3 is TGTGCCAGCAGCTTATGGTCCCCAGGATCCTACGAGCAGTACTTC.